This record concerns one T cell receptor (beta chain) sequence. The antigen it recognizes is unknown. No clone much larger than this one lies a single base away; base qualities are absent. The library was prepared using RT-PCR. Sequenced using an Illumina HiSeq 2500. TCRdb applied fastp at Q25 and MiXCR to the public reads, then kept only in-frame beta chains. Records with the same CDR3 protein are collapsed into one entry carrying the most frequent genes and DNA. Here the sample has around 650,000 distinct CDR3 sequences; approximately 15% occur a single time. The top ten clones comprise around 10% of the sample. This entry is derived from a study of response to subunit inactivated influenza vaccine (dated by TCRdb to 2017 to 2018). Broadly, across the study: The study used deep quantitative T cell receptor repertoire profiling to track responses to a trivalent subunit inactivated influenza vaccine.

Results and caveats for the whole study, not just this receptor: It was suggested by the authors that each seasonal influenza vaccination may recruit only a limited number of new T cells.

Its CDR3 holds 15 amino acids, cysteine through phenylalanine. Just the 45-base CDR3 DNA is kept, in frame starting at base 1. As encoded in the germline V gene (reference sequence), CDR1 is SGHKS while CDR2 is YYEKEE. V is cut back by 0 bases and J by 2 bases, with 4 bases in the junction unmatched. This receptor was taken from a man aged 45-65 years who received an inactivated influenza vaccine. Donor details come from another sample of the same person, matched by shared clones. Here the sequenced sample was PBMCs from blood, taken less than 13 days after vaccination. The chain is encoded by TRBV5-5 joined to TRBJ2-7, with 8 bases matching TRBD1. The CDR3: CASSLATGVPYEQYF. The nucleotide sequence reads as follows: TGTGCCAGCAGCTTGGCGACAGGGGTCCCCTACGAGCAGTACTTC.